This is a list of T cell receptor beta chains from one sample in a study of post-analysis software for immune sequencing data. TCRdb redid the calling of the PCR reads with MiXCR, one entry per CDR3 protein. The repertoire holds fewer than 850,000 distinct CDR3 sequences, about 27% seen once, with roughly 0.57% in the top ten. Sequencing input: blood. These receptors all stem from a girl between 5 and 17 years old with multiple sclerosis. Both conserved end residues are part of each CDR3. A D gene is named only where the DNA matches it firmly. Clone sizes are given selectively: once, few, many, or a class where the clone is expanded.

clone size,D gene,V gene,CDR3 length,J gene,CDR3 protein,CDR3 DNA
NA,TRBD1,TRBV5-6,15,TRBJ2-5,CASSRRTGAQETQYF,TGTGCCAGCAGCCGACGGACAGGAGCTCAAGAGACCCAGTACTTC
NA,NA,TRBV28,13,TRBJ2-2,CASSRAYTGELFF,TGTGCCAGCTCCCGGGCCTACACCGGGGAGCTGTTTTTT
few,NA,TRBV3-1,13,TRBJ1-2,CASSQEKGKGYTF,TGTGCCAGCAGCCAAGAGAAGGGGAAGGGCTACACCTTC
few,NA,TRBV6-5,12,TRBJ1-1,CASSEGNTEAFF,TGTGCCAGCAGTGAGGGGAACACTGAAGCTTTCTTT
NA,NA,TRBV20-1,17,TRBJ1-1,CSARLSGPRPKNTEAFF,TGCAGTGCTAGACTCTCCGGTCCACGCCCCAAGAACACTGAAGCTTTCTTT
NA,TRBD2,TRBV5-1,18,TRBJ2-5,CASSLGSLAGGREETQYF,TGCGCCAGCAGCTTGGGTTCGCTAGCGGGAGGACGGGAAGAGACCCAGTACTTC
few,NA,TRBV3-1,15,TRBJ2-7,CASSQEWGLPSEQYF,TGTGCCAGCAGCCAAGAATGGGGACTTCCAAGCGAGCAGTACTTC
NA,NA,TRBV5-1,13,TRBJ2-3,CASRDGNTDTQYF,TGCGCCAGCAGGGACGGAAACACAGATACGCAGTATTTT
NA,NA,TRBV12-3/TRBV12-4,15,TRBJ2-7,CASSRGTLPPYEQYF,TGTGCCAGCAGCCGGGGGACACTCCCCCCCTACGAGCAGTACTTC
NA,TRBD1,TRBV5-1,17,TRBJ1-4,CASSASGTGPGNEKLFF,TGCGCCAGCAGCGCCTCCGGGACAGGGCCGGGTAATGAAAAACTGTTTTTT
NA,NA,TRBV29-1,14,TRBJ1-5,CSVGGGSSNQPQHF,TGCAGCGTTGGGGGTGGCTCTAGCAATCAGCCCCAGCATTTT
few,NA,TRBV7-8,15,TRBJ1-1,CASSPYGIKNTEAFF,TGTGCCAGCAGCCCTTACGGGATCAAGAACACTGAAGCTTTCTTT
NA,TRBD1,TRBV4-2,15,TRBJ2-2,CASSQGQGDTGELFF,TGTGCCAGCAGCCAAGGACAGGGGGACACCGGGGAGCTGTTTTTT
NA,NA,TRBV7-9,15,TRBJ1-4,CASSSTDTGNEKLFF,TGTGCCAGCAGCTCGACCGACACGGGTAATGAAAAACTGTTTTTT
few,TRBD2,TRBV4-2,15,TRBJ2-3,CASSLTSELGGTQYF,TGTGCCAGCAGCCTGACTAGCGAGTTGGGTGGTACGCAGTATTTT
few,TRBD2,TRBV7-2,14,TRBJ2-7,CASSLGLVSYEQYF,TGTGCCAGCAGCCTCGGACTAGTTTCCTACGAGCAGTACTTC
NA,NA,TRBV29-1,13,TRBJ2-7,CSVGPSGDYEQYF,TGCAGCGTTGGCCCCTCGGGGGACTACGAGCAGTACTTC
NA,NA,TRBV10-3,14,TRBJ2-1,CAISDRVSYNEQFF,TGTGCCATCAGTGACAGGGTCTCCTACAATGAGCAGTTCTTC
NA,NA,TRBV28,15,TRBJ2-1,CASSSVGSYWNEQFF,TGTGCCAGCAGTTCCGTTGGCTCCTATTGGAATGAGCAGTTCTTC
few,TRBD2,TRBV10-1,15,TRBJ2-1,CASSLAGVAYNEQFF,TGCGCCAGCAGTCTAGCGGGAGTGGCCTACAATGAGCAGTTCTTC
NA,TRBD2,TRBV29-1,15,TRBJ2-1,CSVGAWEGTQETQFF,TGCAGCGTTGGAGCTTGGGAGGGAACGCAAGAGACCCAGTTCTTC
NA,TRBD2,TRBV12-5,16,TRBJ2-1,CASGLVSGGENNEQFF,TGTGCTAGTGGTTTGGTATCGGGAGGGGAAAACAATGAGCAGTTCTTC